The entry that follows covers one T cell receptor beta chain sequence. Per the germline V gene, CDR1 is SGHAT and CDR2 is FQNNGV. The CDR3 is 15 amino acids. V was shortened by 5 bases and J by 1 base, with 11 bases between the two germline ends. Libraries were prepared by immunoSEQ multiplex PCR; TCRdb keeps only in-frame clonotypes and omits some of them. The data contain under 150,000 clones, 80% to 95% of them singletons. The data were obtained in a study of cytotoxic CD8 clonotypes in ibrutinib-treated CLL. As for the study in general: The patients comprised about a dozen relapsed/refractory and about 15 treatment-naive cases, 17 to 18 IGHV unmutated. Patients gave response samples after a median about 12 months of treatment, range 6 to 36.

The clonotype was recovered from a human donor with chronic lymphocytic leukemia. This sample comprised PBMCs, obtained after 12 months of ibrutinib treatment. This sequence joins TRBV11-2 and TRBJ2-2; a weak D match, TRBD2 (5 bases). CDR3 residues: CASSVRTWNTGELFF. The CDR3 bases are TGTGCCAGCAGCGTAAGGACTTGGAACACCGGGGAGCTGTTTTTT.